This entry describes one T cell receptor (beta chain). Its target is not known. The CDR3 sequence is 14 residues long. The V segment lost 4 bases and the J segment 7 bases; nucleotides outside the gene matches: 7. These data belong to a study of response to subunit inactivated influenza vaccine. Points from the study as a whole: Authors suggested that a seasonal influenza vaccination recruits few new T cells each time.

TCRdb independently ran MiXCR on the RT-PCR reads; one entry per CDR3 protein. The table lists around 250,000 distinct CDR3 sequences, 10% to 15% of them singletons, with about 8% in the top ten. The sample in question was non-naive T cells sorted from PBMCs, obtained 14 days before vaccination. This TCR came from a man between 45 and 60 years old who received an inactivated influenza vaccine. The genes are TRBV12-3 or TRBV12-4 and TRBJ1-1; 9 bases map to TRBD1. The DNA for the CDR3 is TGTGCCAGCAGTTCCTACAGGGGGCAGGGTGAAGCTTTCTTT. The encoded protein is CASSSYRGQGEAFF.